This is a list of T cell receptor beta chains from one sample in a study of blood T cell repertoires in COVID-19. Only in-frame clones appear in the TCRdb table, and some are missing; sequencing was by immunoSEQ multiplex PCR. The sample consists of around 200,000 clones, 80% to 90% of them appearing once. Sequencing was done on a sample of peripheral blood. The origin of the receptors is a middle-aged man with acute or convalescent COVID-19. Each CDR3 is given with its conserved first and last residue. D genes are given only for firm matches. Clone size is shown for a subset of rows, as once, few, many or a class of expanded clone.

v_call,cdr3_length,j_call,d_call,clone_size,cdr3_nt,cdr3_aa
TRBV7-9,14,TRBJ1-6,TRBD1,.,TGTGCCAGCAATGCCGGGACAGGGAATTCACCCCTCCACTTT,CASNAGTGNSPLHF
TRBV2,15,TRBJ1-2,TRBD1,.,TGTGCCAGCAGGGTGGGGACAGTGGGATTTGGTGGCTACACCTTC,CASRVGTVGFGGYTF
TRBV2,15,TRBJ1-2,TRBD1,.,TGTGCCAGCAGCGCCCTGATACAGGGGTCGGATGGCTACACCTTC,CASSALIQGSDGYTF
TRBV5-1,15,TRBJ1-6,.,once,TGCGCCAGCAGCTTGGAGTCAGCGAGGCATTCACCCCTCCACTTT,CASSLESARHSPLHF
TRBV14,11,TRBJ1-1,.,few,TGTGCCAGCAAGACAGGCACTGAAGCTTTCTTT,CASKTGTEAFF
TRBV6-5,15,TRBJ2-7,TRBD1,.,TGTGCCAGCACCACTGACAGGGGGAGCTCCTACGAGCAGTACTTC,CASTTDRGSSYEQYF
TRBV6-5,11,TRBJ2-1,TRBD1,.,TGTGCCAGCGGGGACAGGGATGAGCAGTTCTTC,CASGDRDEQFF
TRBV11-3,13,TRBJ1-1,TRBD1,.,TGTGCCAGCAGCTCCAGACAGGGCACTGAAGCTTTCTTT,CASSSRQGTEAFF
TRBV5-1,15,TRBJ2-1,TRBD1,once,TGCGCCAGCAGCTCGACAGGGGACTCCTACAATGAGCAGTTCTTC,CASSSTGDSYNEQFF
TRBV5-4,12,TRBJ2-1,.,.,TGTGCCAGCAGCTCCCGGGACTGGGGAGAGTTCTTC,CASSSRDWGEFF
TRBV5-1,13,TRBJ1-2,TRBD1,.,TGCGCCAGCAGCTTGGATGGGACAGATGGCTACACCTTC,CASSLDGTDGYTF
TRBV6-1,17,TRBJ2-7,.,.,TGTGCCAGCAGTGAAGCGATTGGGCAGCCAAGCACCTACGAGCAGTACTTC,CASSEAIGQPSTYEQYF
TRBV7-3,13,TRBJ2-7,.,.,TGTGCCAGCAGCTTAACGGAGGCAGCCGAGCAGTACTTC,CASSLTEAAEQYF
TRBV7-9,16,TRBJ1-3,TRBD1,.,TGTGCCAGCAGCTTTATAGGGGGCGTGAGAGGGGACACCATATATTTT,CASSFIGGVRGDTIYF
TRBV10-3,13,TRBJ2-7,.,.,TGTGCCATCAACCAGGACAAGATCTACGAGCAGTACTTC,CAINQDKIYEQYF
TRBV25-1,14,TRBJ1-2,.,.,TGTGCCAGCAGTGAAGGGGGCAGAAACGGTGGCTACACCTTC,CASSEGGRNGGYTF
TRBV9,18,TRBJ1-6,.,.,TGTGCCAGCAGCGTAGGAACAGGTATTGGAGGGAATCATTCACCCCTCCACTTT,CASSVGTGIGGNHSPLHF
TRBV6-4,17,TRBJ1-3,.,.,TGTGCCAGCAGTGCCTCCCATACCAGGGGCGAGGGAAACACCATATATTTT,CASSASHTRGEGNTIYF
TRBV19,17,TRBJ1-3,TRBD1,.,TGTGCCAGTAGTATGGGGACAGGGGTGACCTCTGGAAACACCATATATTTT,CASSMGTGVTSGNTIYF
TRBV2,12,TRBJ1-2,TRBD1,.,TGTGCCAGCAAAACAGGGGCTGATGGCTACACCTTC,CASKTGADGYTF
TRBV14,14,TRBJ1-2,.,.,TGTGCCAGCAGCCTCCACCAGGCCGGGGATGGCTACACCTTC,CASSLHQAGDGYTF
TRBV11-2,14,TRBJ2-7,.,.,TGTGCCAGCAGCTCAGCGGGCAGGGAATACGAGCAGTACTTC,CASSSAGREYEQYF
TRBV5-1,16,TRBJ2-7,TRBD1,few,TGCGCCAGCAGCCCCAACATGGGACAGTCCCCTCAGTCCCAGTACTTC,CASSPNMGQSPQSQYF
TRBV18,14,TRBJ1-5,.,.,TGTGCCAGCTCACCCGGCGGGCCTCAGGAGCCCCAGCATTTT,CASSPGGPQEPQHF
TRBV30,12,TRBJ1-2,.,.,TGTGCCTGGACTGAGACAGTGTCTGGCTACACCTTC,CAWTETVSGYTF
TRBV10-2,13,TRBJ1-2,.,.,TGCGCCAGCAGTGAGAGGTCAGGGGATGGCTACACCTTC,CASSERSGDGYTF
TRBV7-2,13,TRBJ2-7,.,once,TGTGCCAGCAGCCGGGACACCTCCTACGAGCAGTACTTC,CASSRDTSYEQYF
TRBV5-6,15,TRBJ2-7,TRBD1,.,TGTGCCAGCAGCTCCCGGGACAGGGGGCTTTACGAGCAGTACTTC,CASSSRDRGLYEQYF
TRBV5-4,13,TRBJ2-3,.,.,TGTGCCAGCAGCCCCGGACAGTTAGATACGCAGTATTTT,CASSPGQLDTQYF
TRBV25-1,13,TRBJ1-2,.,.,TGTGCCAGCAGTGATAGGGGTGACTATGGCTACACCTTC,CASSDRGDYGYTF
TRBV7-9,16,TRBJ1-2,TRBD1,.,TGTGCCAGCAGCACCAGGGGACAGCTTACTAACTATGGCTACACCTTC,CASSTRGQLTNYGYTF
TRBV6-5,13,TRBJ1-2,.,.,TGTGCCAGCAGCCTTGAGGGTGGCTATGGCTACACCTTC,CASSLEGGYGYTF
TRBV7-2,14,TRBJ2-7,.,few,TGTGCCAGCAGCCCCCGGGCTGAGTCGGGGGAGCAGTACTTC,CASSPRAESGEQYF
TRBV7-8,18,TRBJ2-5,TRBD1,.,TGTGCCAGCAGCTTTAGCCTTGGGACAGCCCCGGGCCAAGAGACCCAGTACTTC,CASSFSLGTAPGQETQYF
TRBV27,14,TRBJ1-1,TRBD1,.,TGTGCCAGCACCAGGGGGGATGGTTTCACTGAAGCTTTCTTT,CASTRGDGFTEAFF
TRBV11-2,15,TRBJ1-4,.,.,TGTGCCAGCAGCCGCCCTCGGGGGGCTAATGAAAAACTGTTTTTT,CASSRPRGANEKLFF
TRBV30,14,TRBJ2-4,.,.,TGTGCCTCGCAGGCGGGCCTAGCCAAAAACATTCAGTACTTC,CASQAGLAKNIQYF
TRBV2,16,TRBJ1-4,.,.,TGTGCCAGCAGCTCAGGGGTGACTTCAACTAATGAAAAACTGTTTTTT,CASSSGVTSTNEKLFF
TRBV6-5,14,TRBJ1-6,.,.,TGTGCCAGCACCGACGGGACTCTGGCTTCACCCCTCCACTTT,CASTDGTLASPLHF
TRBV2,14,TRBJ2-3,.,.,TGTGCCAGCAGAGGGCTAGCAGGACCAGATACGCAGTATTTT,CASRGLAGPDTQYF